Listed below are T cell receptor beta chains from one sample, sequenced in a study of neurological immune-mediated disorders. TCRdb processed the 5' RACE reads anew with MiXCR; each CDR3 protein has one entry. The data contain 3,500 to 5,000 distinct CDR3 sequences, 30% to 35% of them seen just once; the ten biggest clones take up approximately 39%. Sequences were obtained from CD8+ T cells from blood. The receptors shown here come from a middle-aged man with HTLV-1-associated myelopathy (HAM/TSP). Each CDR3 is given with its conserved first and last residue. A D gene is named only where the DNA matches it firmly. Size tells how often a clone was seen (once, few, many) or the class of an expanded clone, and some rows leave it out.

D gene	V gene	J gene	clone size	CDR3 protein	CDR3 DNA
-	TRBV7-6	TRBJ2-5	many	CASSFTGTVETQYF	TGTGCCAGCAGCTTCACCGGGACGGTGGAGACCCAGTACTTC
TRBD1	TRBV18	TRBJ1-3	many	CASSPDRETGNTIYF	TGTGCCAGCTCACCCGACAGGGAAACTGGAAACACCATATATTTT
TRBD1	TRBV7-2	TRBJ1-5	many	CASRKDRADQPQHF	TGTGCCAGCAGAAAGGACAGGGCAGATCAGCCCCAGCATTTT
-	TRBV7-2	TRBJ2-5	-	CASSLGVVGTGKETQYF	TGTGCCAGCAGCTTAGGGGTTGTAGGGACGGGAAAAGAGACCCAGTACTTC
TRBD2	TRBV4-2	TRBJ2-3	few	CASLGAGLTPGDTQYF	TGTGCCAGCCTCGGAGCGGGACTCACTCCGGGAGATACGCAGTATTTT
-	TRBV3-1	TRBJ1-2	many	CASSQVGAVGYTF	TGTGCCAGCAGCCAAGTGGGGGCTGTTGGCTACACCTTC
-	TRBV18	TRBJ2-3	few	CVSSPEREPDTQYF	TGTGTCAGCTCACCTGAAAGGGAGCCAGATACGCAGTATTTT
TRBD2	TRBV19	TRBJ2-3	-	CASSTGTSSTDTQYF	TGTGCCAGTAGTACCGGGACTAGTTCCACAGATACGCAGTATTTT
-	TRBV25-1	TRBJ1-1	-	CASSSPGRWEAFF	TGTGCCAGCAGTTCGCCCGGACGGTGGGAAGCTTTCTTT
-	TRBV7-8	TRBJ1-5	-	CASSLANLGGTQHF	TGTGCCAGCAGCTTAGCTAATCTAGGAGGGACCCAGCATTTT
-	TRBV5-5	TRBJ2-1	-	CASSVTPTGNEQFF	TGTGCCAGCAGCGTAACCCCCACAGGGAATGAGCAGTTCTTC
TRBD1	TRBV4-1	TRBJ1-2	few	CASSQEDRAGYTF	TGCGCCAGCAGCCAAGAGGACAGGGCTGGCTACACCTTC
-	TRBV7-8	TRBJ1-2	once	CASSDSYYGYTF	TGTGCCAGCTCGGACAGCTACTATGGCTACACCTTC
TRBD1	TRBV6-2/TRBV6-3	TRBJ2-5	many	CASSSSKGAPFQETQYF	TGTGCCAGCAGTTCCTCGAAGGGGGCCCCTTTTCAAGAGACCCAGTACTTC
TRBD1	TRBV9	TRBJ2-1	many	CASSPPLGGKDYNEQFF	TGTGCCAGCAGCCCCCCCCTAGGGGGCAAGGACTACAATGAGCAGTTCTTC
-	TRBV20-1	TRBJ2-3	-	CSARDTRMGDTQYF	TGCAGTGCTAGAGATACGAGGATGGGGGATACGCAGTATTTT
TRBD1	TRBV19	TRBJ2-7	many	CASSIGQGAYEQYF	TGTGCCAGTAGTATTGGGCAGGGGGCCTACGAGCAGTACTTC
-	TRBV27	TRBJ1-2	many	CASSLTSMDYGYTF	TGTGCCAGCAGTTTGACATCTATGGACTATGGCTACACCTTC